This T cell receptor (beta chain) came from a study of shared clonotypes between healthy human individuals. The overall study: Every donor yielded three CD4 naive, three CD4 memory, two CD8 naive and one CD8 memory plate.

V lost 5 bases, J lost 4 bases, and 8 bases stayed unmatched. The V gene's germline CDR1 is SEHNR and CDR2 FQNEAQ (reference sequence). The CDR3 loop spans 14 amino acids. Clones were sequenced by immunoSEQ multiplex PCR, and TCRdb holds only the in-frame ones, with some missing. The table includes around 2.3 million clones, more than 90% detected once. The chain carries TRBV7-9 and TRBJ2-7, with 7 positions matching TRBD1. The sequenced sample was naive CD4+ T cells sorted from blood. Subset: CD45RA+ positively selected. The source is a man younger than 30 in good health. DNA of the CDR3: TGTGCCAGCAGCGCCACCGGGACAGCGTACGAGCAGTACTTC. Protein: CASSATGTAYEQYF.